The rows below give T cell receptor beta chains drawn from one sample of a study of regulatory T cells in long-lasting Graves disease. TCRdb re-analysed the multiplex PCR reads in MiXCR, keeping a single row per CDR3 protein. The sample shows about 620,000 distinct CDR3 sequences, less than 20% of them seen only once. The same data also contributed to another study, on T cells in Graves' hyperthyroidism and ophthalmopathy.

The material sequenced was peripheral blood mononuclear cells (PBMCs), taken at new diagnosis, from a patient treated with antithyroid drugs. The source is a woman between 25 and 40 years old with Graves disease. Both conserved end residues are part of each CDR3. The order of the fields is CDR3 protein, CDR3 DNA, V gene, D gene, clone size, J gene. A D gene is named only where the DNA matches it firmly. Only part of the rows carry a size: once, few, many, or a class if the clone is expanded.

CDR3: CASSSREVGEQFF
DNA: TGTGCCAGCAGCTCACGGGAGGTTGGTGAGCAGTTCTTC
V: TRBV7-9
D: TRBD2
size: many
J: TRBJ2-1

CDR3: CASQRTGMSITGELFF
DNA: TGTGCCAGCCAGAGGACCGGGATGTCAATCACCGGGGAGCTGTTTTTT
V: TRBV28
D: -
size: many
J: TRBJ2-2

CDR3: CASSLRGYGELFF
DNA: TGTGCCAGCAGCCTCCGCGGGTACGGGGAGCTGTTTTTT
V: TRBV7-3
D: -
size: -
J: TRBJ2-2

CDR3: CASSLGLAGVPEQFF
DNA: TGTGCCAGCAGTTTAGGTCTAGCGGGAGTGCCTGAGCAGTTCTTC
V: TRBV12-3/TRBV12-4
D: TRBD2
size: -
J: TRBJ2-1

CDR3: CATSFGGEETQYF
DNA: TGTGCCACCAGTTTTGGGGGGGAGGAGACCCAGTACTTC
V: TRBV15
D: TRBD2
size: few
J: TRBJ2-5

CDR3: CASSGLQGVGETQYF
DNA: TGTGCCAGCAGCGGTCTACAGGGCGTTGGAGAGACCCAGTACTTC
V: TRBV3-1
D: -
size: many
J: TRBJ2-5

CDR3: CASSPGPQGHGYTF
DNA: TGTGCCAGCAGCCCGGGGCCCCAGGGGCATGGCTACACCTTC
V: TRBV16
D: -
size: few
J: TRBJ1-2

CDR3: CASSQDQGLSLEQYF
DNA: TGCGCCAGCAGCCAAGATCAAGGACTATCTCTCGAGCAGTACTTC
V: TRBV4-3
D: -
size: -
J: TRBJ2-7

CDR3: CASSLEAGNYGYTF
DNA: TGTGCCAGCAGCTTAGAGGCAGGGAACTATGGCTACACCTTC
V: TRBV7-9
D: -
size: many
J: TRBJ1-2

CDR3: CASSGSEELGESNYGYTF
DNA: TGTGCCAGTAGTGGTAGTGAGGAACTGGGAGAATCTAACTATGGCTACACCTTC
V: TRBV19
D: -
size: many
J: TRBJ1-2

CDR3: CASSARQGGDSPLHF
DNA: TGTGCCAGCAGCGCACGGCAGGGTGGCGATTCACCCCTCCACTTT
V: TRBV7-9
D: -
size: few
J: TRBJ1-6

CDR3: CSATDNYGYTF
DNA: TGCAGTGCTACAGACAACTATGGCTACACCTTC
V: TRBV20-1
D: -
size: many
J: TRBJ1-2

CDR3: CASSSQTGVSEQFF
DNA: TGTGCCAGCAGCTCCCAGACAGGGGTCAGTGAGCAGTTCTTC
V: TRBV11-3
D: TRBD1
size: many
J: TRBJ2-1

CDR3: CSAITGQNTYEQYF
DNA: TGCAGTGCCATCACGGGACAGAATACCTACGAGCAGTACTTC
V: TRBV20-1
D: TRBD1
size: -
J: TRBJ2-7

CDR3: CASSPPNAPHTGELFF
DNA: TGTGCCAGCAGCCCACCCAATGCCCCCCACACCGGGGAGCTGTTTTTT
V: TRBV11-3
D: -
size: once
J: TRBJ2-2

CDR3: CASSVGTGVVSEQYF
DNA: TGTGCCAGCAGTGTTGGGACAGGGGTAGTTAGCGAGCAGTACTTC
V: TRBV2
D: TRBD1
size: many
J: TRBJ2-7

CDR3: CARRLGQGALSNQPQHF
DNA: TGTGCCAGGAGACTCGGACAGGGGGCTTTGAGTAATCAGCCCCAGCATTTT
V: TRBV27
D: TRBD1
size: few
J: TRBJ1-5

CDR3: CAGERSPGETQYF
DNA: TGTGCCGGGGAGCGGTCCCCTGGAGAGACCCAGTACTTC
V: TRBV6-1
D: -
size: few
J: TRBJ2-5

CDR3: CASSSVAGEETQYF
DNA: TGTGCCAGCAGTTCGGTAGCGGGAGAGGAGACCCAGTACTTC
V: TRBV28
D: TRBD2
size: many
J: TRBJ2-5

CDR3: CASSQYRGRELRNEQFF
DNA: TGTGCCAGCAGCCAATATCGGGGGCGGGAGCTGCGCAATGAGCAGTTCTTC
V: TRBV3-1
D: -
size: -
J: TRBJ2-1